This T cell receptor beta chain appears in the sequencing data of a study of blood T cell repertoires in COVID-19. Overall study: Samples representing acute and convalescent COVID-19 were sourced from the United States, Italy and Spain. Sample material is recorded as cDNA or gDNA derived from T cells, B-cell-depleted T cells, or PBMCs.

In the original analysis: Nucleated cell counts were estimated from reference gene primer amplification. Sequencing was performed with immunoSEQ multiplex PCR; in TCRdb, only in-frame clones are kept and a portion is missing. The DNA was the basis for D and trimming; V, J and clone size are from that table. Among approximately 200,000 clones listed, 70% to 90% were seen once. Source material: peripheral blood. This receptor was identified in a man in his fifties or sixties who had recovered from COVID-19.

The CDR3 bases are TGTGCCAGCAGTCCTCAGGGCGGTTCCTACGAGCAGTACTTC. Translated: CASSPQGGSYEQYF. V usage is TRBV27 and J usage is TRBJ2-7, with D possibly matching TRBD1 (5 bases). From germline, CDR1 is MNHEY and CDR2 SMNVEV (reference sequence). V was shortened by 5 bases and J by 1 base, with 12 bases between the two germline ends. The CDR3 consists of 14 residues.